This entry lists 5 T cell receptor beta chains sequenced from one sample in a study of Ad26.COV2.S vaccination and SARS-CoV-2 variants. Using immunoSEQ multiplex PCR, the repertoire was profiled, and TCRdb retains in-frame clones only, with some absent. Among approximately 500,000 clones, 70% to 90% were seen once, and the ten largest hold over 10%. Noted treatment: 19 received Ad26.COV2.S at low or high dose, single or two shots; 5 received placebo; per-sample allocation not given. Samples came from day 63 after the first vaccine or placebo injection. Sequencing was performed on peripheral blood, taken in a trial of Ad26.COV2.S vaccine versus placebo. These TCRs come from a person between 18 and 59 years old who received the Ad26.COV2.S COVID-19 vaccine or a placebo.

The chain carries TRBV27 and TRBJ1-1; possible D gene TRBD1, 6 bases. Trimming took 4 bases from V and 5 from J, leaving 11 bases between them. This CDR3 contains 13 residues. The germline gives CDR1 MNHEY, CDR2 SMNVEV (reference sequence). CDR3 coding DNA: TGTGCCAGCAGTTGGACAGCGGGGACTGAAGCTTTCTTT. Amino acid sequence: CASSWTAGTEAFF.

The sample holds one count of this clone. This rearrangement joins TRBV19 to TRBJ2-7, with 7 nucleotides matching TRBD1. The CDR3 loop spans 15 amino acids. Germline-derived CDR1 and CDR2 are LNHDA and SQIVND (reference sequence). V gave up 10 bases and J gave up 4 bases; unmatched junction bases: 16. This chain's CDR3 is CATQGWGRGSYEQYF. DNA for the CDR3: TGTGCCACCCAAGGGTGGGGCAGGGGGTCTTACGAGCAGTACTTC.

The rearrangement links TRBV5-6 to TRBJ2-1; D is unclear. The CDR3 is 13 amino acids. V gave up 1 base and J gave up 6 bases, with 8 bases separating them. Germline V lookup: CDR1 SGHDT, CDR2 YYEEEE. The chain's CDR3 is CASSLSIANEQFF. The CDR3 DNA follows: TGTGCCAGCAGCTTGAGCATAGCCAATGAGCAGTTCTTC.

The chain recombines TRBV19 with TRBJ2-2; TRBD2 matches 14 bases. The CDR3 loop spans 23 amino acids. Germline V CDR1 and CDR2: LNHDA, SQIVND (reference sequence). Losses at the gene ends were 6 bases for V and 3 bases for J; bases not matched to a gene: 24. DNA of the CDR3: TGTGCCAGTAGCATGGATGAGGGGTTGGGACTAGCGGGAGATCCTTTGGACACCGGGGAGCTGTTTTTT. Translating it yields CASSMDEGLGLAGDPLDTGELFF. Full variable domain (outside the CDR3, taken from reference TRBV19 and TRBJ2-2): DGGITQSPKYLFRKEGQNVTLSCEQNLNHDAMYWYRQDPGQGLRLIYYSQIVNDFQKGDIAEGYSVSREKKESFPLTVTSAQKNPTAFYLCASSMDEGLGLAGDPLDTGELFFGEGSRLTVL.

The CDR3 nucleotides read TGTGCCAGCAGTGAGGGGATGAACACTGAAGCTTTCTTT. Encoded protein: CASSEGMNTEAFF. The chain is built from TRBV6-1 and TRBJ1-1; D call uncertain. The germline V gene has CDR1 MNHNS and CDR2 SASEGT. The V and J ends lost 3 bases and 0 bases respectively, with 5 bases between them. The CDR3 runs 13 residues.